This TCR beta chain originates from a study of T cell responses to AZD1222 COVID-19 vaccine. Study-level points and caveats: Two AZD1222 administrations were followed by greater Spike-specific TCR breadth and depth. Nearly half of spike-specific TCRs reportedly target unmutated variant regions.

With 2 bases clipped from V and 2 bases from J, the junction kept 5 bases outside the gene matches. Germline V CDR1 and CDR2: MGHRA, YSYEKL. This CDR3 is built from 15 residues. Comments on this clone: Its antigen remains unidentified.

The method was immunoSEQ multiplex PCR; TCRdb's version includes in-frame clones alone and lacks a portion of them. The top ten hold over 5% of the sample, which has around 130,000 clones, nearly 90% seen once. Samples with a second dose at about 4 or about 12 weeks were pooled together. V gene TRBV4-1 combines with J gene TRBJ1-2, with 7 bases lining up with TRBD1. Material: peripheral blood, obtained 28 days after the second AZD1222 dose. This TCR came from an adult who received the AZD1222 COVID-19 vaccine. CDR3 bases: TGCGCCAGCAGCCAAAGACCGGGACAGAACTATGGCTACACCTTC. Translating gives CASSQRPGQNYGYTF.